These 7 T cell receptor beta chains were all obtained from the same sample, sequenced in a study of T cells in Graves' hyperthyroidism and ophthalmopathy. Amplification yielded TCR beta CDR3 regions, with RNA transcripts as the source. Primed by the HTBI set, a first-round RT-PCR was run on the TCR CDR3. TCRdb independently ran MiXCR on the multiplex PCR reads; one entry per CDR3 protein. There are under 800,000 distinct CDR3 sequences in the sample; around 15% occur only once, and 10% lies in the top ten. Sequenced input: blood. All receptors come from a woman aged 18 to 35 with Graves' hyperthyroidism.

This chain links TRBV30 with TRBJ2-3; 12 positions match TRBD2. There are 16 residues in the CDR3. With V trimmed by 3 bases and J by 6 bases, 10 bases remained unmatched. Germline-derived CDR1 and CDR2 are GTSNPN and SVGIG (reference sequence). The CDR3 reads CAWSPGLAGPPDTQYF. The DNA of the CDR3 is TGTGCCTGGAGCCCCGGACTAGCGGGACCCCCGGATACGCAGTATTTT.

V gene TRBV20-1 combines with J gene TRBJ2-1; the match to TRBD1 covers 7 bases. Germline loops: CDR1 DFQATT, CDR2 SNEGSKA (reference sequence). The CDR3 is 14 amino acids. Unmatched junction bases numbered 3, after V lost 4 bases and J lost 0 bases. CDR3 amino acids: CSAKRDSSYNEQFF. CDR3 DNA sequence: TGCAGTGCTAAAAGGGACAGCTCCTACAATGAGCAGTTCTTC.

The V gene is TRBV19, the J gene TRBJ2-7, with TRBD2 as a possible D gene (6 bases). The CDR3 consists of 13 residues. V dropped 3 bases and J dropped 6 bases, with 12 bases sitting between them. From germline, CDR1 is LNHDA and CDR2 SQIVND (reference sequence). The CDR3 DNA is TGTGCCAGTAGTATTGACATGGGAGGCGAGCAGTACTTC. The encoded protein is CASSIDMGGEQYF. The whole variable domain, filled in from reference TRBV19 and TRBJ2-7, reads DGGITQSPKYLFRKEGQNVTLSCEQNLNHDAMYWYRQDPGQGLRLIYYSQIVNDFQKGDIAEGYSVSREKKESFPLTVTSAQKNPTAFYLCASSIDMGGEQYFGPGTRLTVT.

The chain combines TRBV15 with TRBJ2-7; D not resolved. The CDR3 is 14 amino acids. In germline, CDR1 is LNHNV, CDR2 YYDKDF (reference sequence). The ends were cut back, 0 bases at V and 1 base at J, with 7 bases in the middle. CDR3 in amino acids: CATSREGMSYEQYF. DNA for the CDR3: TGTGCCACCAGCAGAGAGGGGATGTCCTACGAGCAGTACTTC.

The CDR3 DNA is TGTGCCAGCAGCTTTGGTAGCGGGGGGTTTTACAATGAGCAGTTCTTC. It specifies CASSFGSGGFYNEQFF. V is TRBV7-6 and J is TRBJ2-1, with TRBD2 matching 10 bases. Trimming at V came to 3 bases and at J to 4 bases, leaving 6 bases not matched to a gene. CDR1 SGHVS and CDR2 FNYEAQ come from the germline V gene. This CDR3 is 16 amino acids long.

This clonotype was observed at least ten times. J is TRBJ1-5 and V is TRBV27; D unresolved. Germline assignment: CDR1 MNHEY and CDR2 SMNVEV (reference sequence). Trimming took 3 bases from V and 0 from J, leaving 6 bases between them. CDR3 length: 14 residues. In DNA, the CDR3 is TGTGCCAGCAGTTTGAGGGATAGCAATCAGCCCCAGCATTTT. Translated: CASSLRDSNQPQHF.

This clonotype was detected many times. The chain recombines TRBV12-3 or TRBV12-4 with TRBJ2-3; D is perhaps TRBD1 or TRBD2 (5 bases each). The CDR3 covers 15 residues. Trimming removed 5 bases from V and 4 bases from J, with 16 bases in between. The CDR3 region has the DNA TGTGCCAGCAGTCCAAGGGACCCTTTCCCAGATACGCAGTATTTT. Protein: CASSPRDPFPDTQYF.